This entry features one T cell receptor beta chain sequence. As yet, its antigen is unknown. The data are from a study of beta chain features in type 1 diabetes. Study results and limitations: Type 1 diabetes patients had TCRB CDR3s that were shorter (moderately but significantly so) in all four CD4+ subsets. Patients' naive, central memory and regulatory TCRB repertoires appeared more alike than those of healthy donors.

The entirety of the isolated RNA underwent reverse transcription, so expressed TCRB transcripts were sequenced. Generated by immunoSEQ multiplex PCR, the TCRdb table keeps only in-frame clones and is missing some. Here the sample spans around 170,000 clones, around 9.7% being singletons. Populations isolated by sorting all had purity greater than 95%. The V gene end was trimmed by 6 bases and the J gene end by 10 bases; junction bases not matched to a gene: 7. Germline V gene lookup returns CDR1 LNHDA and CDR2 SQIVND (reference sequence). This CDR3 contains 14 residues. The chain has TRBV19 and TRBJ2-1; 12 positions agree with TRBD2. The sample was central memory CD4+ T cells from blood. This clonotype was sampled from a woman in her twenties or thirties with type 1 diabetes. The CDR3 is CASSYGTSGLEQFF. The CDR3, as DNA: TGTGCCAGTAGCTACGGGACTAGCGGGTTAGAGCAGTTCTTC.